This T cell receptor (beta chain) was recorded in a study of technical replicates of blood from a few donors. TCRdb keeps only in-frame clones here, not all; method: immunoSEQ multiplex PCR. This table has tens of thousands of clones, 96% appearing once. The sample consisted of T cells isolated from PBMCs. The clonotype comes from a human donor in good health.

CDR3 protein: CASSSLAGYTYNEQFF. The CDR3 DNA reads TGTGCCAGCAGCTCCCTAGCGGGATACACCTACAATGAGCAGTTCTTC. The rearrangement uses TRBV7-2 and TRBJ2-1; 9 bases match TRBD2. This CDR3 comprises 16 residues. Germline-derived CDR1 and CDR2 are SGHTA and FQGNSA. The ends lost 4 bases at V and 2 bases at J; junction bases unmatched: 6.